This T cell receptor (beta chain) was retrieved from a study of neurological immune-mediated disorders (dated by TCRdb to between 2018 and 2021). As for the study more broadly: Among the approximately 34 multiple sclerosis patients, around 30 had relapsing-remitting MS and 3 had secondary progressive MS. Peripheral blood TCR-beta repertoires from HTLV-I-associated myelopathy (HAM/TSP) patients, multiple sclerosis patients and healthy controls were compared by UMI-based sequencing. The 106 TCR-beta libraries covered PBMC samples along with longitudinal samples, technical triplicates, and paired sorted CD4+ and CD8+ T-cell subsets. Of the approximately 70 subjects in the cohort, about 14 were HAM/TSP patients, roughly 35 were multiple sclerosis patients, and 20 were healthy controls.

What the authors observed across the whole study: Across subjects, expanded clones never shared an identical CDR3 amino acid sequence, which suggests that the TCR-beta repertoires in every group were private. The highest TCR clonal expansion was observed in HAM/TSP patients, whereas the lowest was observed in MS patients, even when compared with healthy controls. The MS cluster showed no association with clinical or MRI features, and the authors stated that larger cohorts are needed. Repertoires from 18 of 34 MS patients were grouped by phylogenetic analysis into a cluster of related CDR3 sequences, suggesting a possible repertoire-level signature.

cDNA was synthesized by template-switch 5'RACE using a primer carrying a 10-nucleotide random unique molecular identifier by which each TCR transcript was tagged. Every sequencing run yielded over 170 million TCR-beta sequences covering 15-18 subjects. Total RNA was extracted with the RNeasy kit. TCR-beta VDJ regions were amplified with primers for the TCR constant region and the 5'RACE anchor, using the KAPA Real-time Library Amplification kit. A first PCR added sample indexes and Illumina adaptors, after which a second PCR increased the library yield. After Ampure bead purification, the roughly 650 bp TCR product was size-selected on a 2% E-gel SizeSelection system. Before pooling, library quality was checked on a Bioanalyzer, concentration was measured with Qubit, and libraries were quantified with the Kapa Library Quantification kit. Libraries were sequenced paired-end 2 x 150 bp on an Illumina HiSeq 2500. To increase sequence diversity, about 23-32% phiX was spiked into each library pool. On the authors' methods: Quality-filtered reads were processed with the UMI-based MiGEC pipeline, which removed over 75% of raw TCR sequences during error correction. IMGT germline references were used for alignment of VDJ genes, and clonotypes were defined by a unique CDR3 amino acid sequence together with V-J genes. Clonal expansion, Shannon diversity and CDR3 relatedness were evaluated with VDJtools (CalcPairwiseDistances, ClusterSamples), while phylogenetic trees were built in CLCbio workbench. Expanded clones were defined as having at least 8 unique UMIs, based on coefficient-of-variation modelling across technical triplicates. TCRdb reanalyzed the raw reads on its own, using fastp at Q25 for trimming and MiXCR for clone calling, and kept in-frame beta chains. Every distinct CDR3 protein forms one entry, paired with its most common genes and DNA. The V and J calls come from TCRdb's annotation, not from the publication. The sample has around 52,000 distinct CDR3 sequences on record, 4.5% to 7% of them singletons. The top ten constitute 1.1% to 1.5% of the sample.

This clonotype has a count of ten or more. The antigen it binds to is not known. Qualities for individual bases were not recorded, and no much larger clone is one base off. Sorted-subset TCR libraries were prepared from fewer than 1.3 million sorted CD4+ or CD8+ T cells. The multiple sclerosis patients were enrolled in a US clinical protocol that evaluated disease progression with magnetic resonance imaging. Peripheral blood was subjected to Ficoll-Hypaque density gradient centrifugation to isolate PBMCs, which were then cryopreserved in liquid nitrogen. The study also sequenced paired sorted CD4+ and CD8+ subsets from healthy controls, HAM/TSP patients and MS patients. From V the trimming removes 3 bases and from J it removes 4 bases, while the gene matches leave 7 bases of the junction unaccounted for. The CDR3 measures 16 amino acids from cysteine to phenylalanine. Only the CDR3 portion is preserved as DNA: 48 bases, with reading frame beginning at the first base. The germline V gene yields SGDLS for CDR1 and YYNGEE for CDR2.

The source is a woman under 30 with multiple sclerosis. The sequenced sample was CD4+ T cells from blood. Recombination joined TRBV9 with TRBJ2-3; 11 nucleotides in the junction match TRBD2. The sequenced DNA is TGTGCCAGCAGCGCCCTTAGCGGGGGGGGCTCAGATACGCAGTATTTT. Its protein is CASSALSGGGSDTQYF.